Listed below are T cell receptor beta chains from one sample, sequenced in a study of cytomegalovirus exposure and HLA in healthy donors. Generated by immunoSEQ multiplex PCR, the TCRdb table keeps only in-frame clones and is missing some. The sample records around 98,000 clones, roughly 87% being singletons. The sequenced sample consisted of PBMCs. These receptors were collected from a young woman in good health and CMV-seronegative. Each CDR3 is given with its conserved first and last residue. The order of the fields is clone size, CDR3 length, V gene, D gene, J gene, CDR3 DNA, CDR3 protein. The D gene is left open where the match is weak. Clone sizes are given selectively: once, few, many, or a class where the clone is expanded.

clone_size: .
cdr3_length: 15
v_call: TRBV5-4
d_call: .
j_call: TRBJ1-2
cdr3_nt: TGTGCCAGCAGCGTACGGGCCGCCAGGGCTGGCGGCTACACCTTC
cdr3_aa: CASSVRAARAGGYTF

clone_size: few
cdr3_length: 17
v_call: TRBV11-2
d_call: TRBD1
j_call: TRBJ2-1
cdr3_nt: TGTGCCAGCAGCGCCCACCTACTAGGGGGCCCTTACAATGAGCAGTTCTTC
cdr3_aa: CASSAHLLGGPYNEQFF

clone_size: .
cdr3_length: 13
v_call: TRBV5-1
d_call: TRBD1
j_call: TRBJ1-4
cdr3_nt: TGCGCCAGCCAGTCTGGGACAGGGGAAAAACTGTTTTTT
cdr3_aa: CASQSGTGEKLFF

clone_size: .
cdr3_length: 15
v_call: TRBV5-1
d_call: .
j_call: TRBJ2-1
cdr3_nt: TGCGCCAGCAGCTTGGACGGGAGCGAGTACAATGAGCAGTTCTTC
cdr3_aa: CASSLDGSEYNEQFF

clone_size: .
cdr3_length: 12
v_call: TRBV10-3
d_call: .
j_call: TRBJ1-2
cdr3_nt: TGTGCCATCAGTTCACAGGCCTATGGCTACACCTTC
cdr3_aa: CAISSQAYGYTF

clone_size: .
cdr3_length: 15
v_call: TRBV5-1
d_call: TRBD2
j_call: TRBJ2-2
cdr3_nt: TGCGCCAGCAGCCGGGAGGGGGCGAACACCGGGGAGCTGTTTTTT
cdr3_aa: CASSREGANTGELFF

clone_size: once
cdr3_length: 16
v_call: TRBV4-3
d_call: .
j_call: TRBJ2-1
cdr3_nt: TGCGCCAGCAGCCTCCGACAGGGAGGAACCTACAATGAGCAGTTCTTC
cdr3_aa: CASSLRQGGTYNEQFF

clone_size: .
cdr3_length: 16
v_call: TRBV4-2
d_call: TRBD1
j_call: TRBJ1-5
cdr3_nt: TGTGCCAGCAGCCAAGGGTACAGGGGGAGCAATCAGCCCCAGCATTTT
cdr3_aa: CASSQGYRGSNQPQHF

clone_size: .
cdr3_length: 13
v_call: TRBV5-4
d_call: .
j_call: TRBJ2-7
cdr3_nt: TGTGCCAGCAGCCTGGGCAGGTCCTACGAGCAGTACTTC
cdr3_aa: CASSLGRSYEQYF

clone_size: .
cdr3_length: 14
v_call: TRBV6-5
d_call: TRBD2
j_call: TRBJ2-1
cdr3_nt: TGTGCCAGTTCGGGACTAGCGGATTACAATGAGCAGTTCTTC
cdr3_aa: CASSGLADYNEQFF

clone_size: .
cdr3_length: 14
v_call: TRBV5-1
d_call: .
j_call: TRBJ2-5
cdr3_nt: TGCGCCAGCGCCCCGACTAAACCAAAAGAGACCCAGTACTTC
cdr3_aa: CASAPTKPKETQYF

clone_size: .
cdr3_length: 15
v_call: TRBV9
d_call: TRBD2
j_call: TRBJ2-5
cdr3_nt: TGTGCCAGCAGCACTACTAGCGGGAGATTGGAGACCCAGTACTTC
cdr3_aa: CASSTTSGRLETQYF

clone_size: .
cdr3_length: 13
v_call: TRBV7-7
d_call: TRBD1
j_call: TRBJ2-1
cdr3_nt: TGTGCTAGCAGCACCGCAGGGGGCGCTGAGCAGTTCTTC
cdr3_aa: CASSTAGGAEQFF

clone_size: few
cdr3_length: 15
v_call: TRBV4-3
d_call: .
j_call: TRBJ2-5
cdr3_nt: TGCGCCAGCAGCCGCGGCCAGGGGATCGGGGAGACCCAGTACTTC
cdr3_aa: CASSRGQGIGETQYF

clone_size: .
cdr3_length: 17
v_call: TRBV10-2
d_call: TRBD1
j_call: TRBJ2-5
cdr3_nt: TGCGCCAGCGCTCAGGGGGCCCCTGGTCGGGATCGAGGGGCCCAGTACTTC
cdr3_aa: CASAQGAPGRDRGAQYF

clone_size: .
cdr3_length: 15
v_call: TRBV9
d_call: TRBD2
j_call: TRBJ2-2
cdr3_nt: TGTGCCAGCAGCGTAGAACTAGCGAGCACCGGGGAGCTGTTTTTT
cdr3_aa: CASSVELASTGELFF

clone_size: .
cdr3_length: 11
v_call: TRBV2
d_call: .
j_call: TRBJ1-1
cdr3_nt: TGTGCCAGAGCCCTCAAAACTGAAGCTTTCTTT
cdr3_aa: CARALKTEAFF

clone_size: once
cdr3_length: 15
v_call: TRBV5-1
d_call: TRBD2
j_call: TRBJ2-2
cdr3_nt: TGCGCCAGCAGCCCTGGACTAGCGGGGACCGGGGAGCTGTTTTTT
cdr3_aa: CASSPGLAGTGELFF

clone_size: .
cdr3_length: 16
v_call: TRBV2
d_call: TRBD1
j_call: TRBJ2-4
cdr3_nt: TGTGCCAGCGGACAGGGGGGGAGGCCTGCCAAAAACATTCAGTACTTC
cdr3_aa: CASGQGGRPAKNIQYF

clone_size: .
cdr3_length: 16
v_call: TRBV4-2
d_call: TRBD2
j_call: TRBJ2-7
cdr3_nt: TGTGCCAGCAGCCAAGTAGGGACTAGCGGCAATTACGAGCAGTACTTC
cdr3_aa: CASSQVGTSGNYEQYF

clone_size: .
cdr3_length: 11
v_call: TRBV5-3
d_call: .
j_call: TRBJ2-2
cdr3_nt: TGTGCCAGAGCCAGCACCGGGGAGCTGTTTTTT
cdr3_aa: CARASTGELFF

clone_size: .
cdr3_length: 15
v_call: TRBV18
d_call: TRBD1
j_call: TRBJ2-3
cdr3_nt: TGTGCCAGCTCACCAAGGACAGGCAACACAGATACGCAGTATTTT
cdr3_aa: CASSPRTGNTDTQYF

clone_size: .
cdr3_length: 14
v_call: TRBV11-2
d_call: .
j_call: TRBJ1-1
cdr3_nt: TGTGCCAGCAGCTCCCAGCTCCTAGGAACTGAAGCTTTCTTT
cdr3_aa: CASSSQLLGTEAFF

clone_size: .
cdr3_length: 15
v_call: TRBV7-2
d_call: TRBD1
j_call: TRBJ2-1
cdr3_nt: TGTGCCAGCAGCTTGGCGACCGACAGGGGCTATGAGCAGTTCTTC
cdr3_aa: CASSLATDRGYEQFF

clone_size: once
cdr3_length: 16
v_call: TRBV27
d_call: TRBD2
j_call: TRBJ2-1
cdr3_nt: TGTGCCAGCATCTCTCTAGCGGGGATCGGATACAATGAGCAGTTCTTC
cdr3_aa: CASISLAGIGYNEQFF

clone_size: .
cdr3_length: 12
v_call: TRBV28
d_call: .
j_call: TRBJ1-5
cdr3_nt: TGTGCCAGCGAAGGGGATTTCCAGCCCCAGCATTTT
cdr3_aa: CASEGDFQPQHF

clone_size: .
cdr3_length: 15
v_call: TRBV9
d_call: .
j_call: TRBJ1-5
cdr3_nt: TGTGCCAGCAGCGCAACAGGGTGGGGCAATCAGCCCCAGCATTTT
cdr3_aa: CASSATGWGNQPQHF